This record concerns one T cell receptor beta chain sequence. The target antigen is unknown. MiXCR, applied by TCRdb to the reads, yields one record per CDR3 protein. The table shows approximately 130,000 distinct CDR3 sequences, with 20% to 30% occurring only once. The data were obtained in a study of T cell repertoires in cytomegalovirus infection. Germline-derived CDR1 and CDR2 are DFQATT and SNEGSKA (reference sequence). The CDR3 contains 18 residues. Trimming shortened V by 0 bases and J by 1 base, and 19 bases separated the two germline ends. This receptor was obtained from a human donor in good health (CMV status not recorded). Some clones in this sample may be carry-over from other donors' samples. The rearrangement uses TRBV20-1 and TRBJ1-5, with D perhaps TRBD1 (5 bases). Sequenced material: PBMCs, sequenced either directly or after in vitro stimulation (not recorded which). CDR3 sequence: CSARDSKNGGGSNQPQHF. In nucleotides, the CDR3 is TGCAGTGCTAGAGATTCCAAGAATGGGGGGGGAAGCAATCAGCCCCAGCATTTT.